The rows below give T cell receptor beta chains drawn from one sample of a study of T cell therapy after organ transplantation. Antigen specificity for these receptors is unknown. Using immunoSEQ multiplex PCR, the repertoire was profiled, and TCRdb retains in-frame clones only, with some absent. The data contain roughly 1,200 clones, about 63% of them singletons. The sample was CD8+ T cells from blood, taken after autologous CMV-specific T cell therapy. Receptors originate from a human patient who had received a solid organ transplant and had CMV disease. Some T cells could come from the graft donor. The CDR3 runs from the conserved cysteine through the conserved F or W. The D gene is left open where the match is weak. Clone size is not always given. Where it is, it says once, few, many or a class for expanded clones.

v_gene	d_gene	j_gene	abundance	CDR3aa	CDR3nt
TRBV4-1	.	TRBJ1-3	.	CASSPSSGNTIYF	TGCGCCAGCAGCCCGTCCTCTGGAAACACCATATATTTT
TRBV6-5	.	TRBJ2-7	few	CASSYSGDLAEQYF	TGTGCCAGCAGTTACTCCGGGGATTTAGCGGAGCAGTACTTC
TRBV6-6	.	TRBJ1-3	.	CASSYGPPASGNTIYF	TGTGCCAGCAGTTACGGGCCCCCGGCCTCTGGAAACACCATATATTTT
TRBV2	.	TRBJ1-1	large	CASSDRALNDEAFF	TGTGCCAGCAGTGACAGAGCCCTTAATGATGAAGCTTTCTTT
TRBV4-2	.	TRBJ2-6	.	CASSLGFKLQSRANVLTF	TGTGCCAGCAGCCTGGGCTTCAAGTTACAAAGTCGGGCCAACGTCCTGACTTTC
TRBV11-2	TRBD1	TRBJ1-3	.	CASSSTGAGNTIYF	TGTGCCAGCAGCTCAACAGGGGCTGGAAACACCATATATTTT
TRBV28	TRBD1	TRBJ1-1	few	CASRLGGAANTEAFF	TGTGCCAGCAGGCTAGGGGGCGCGGCGAACACTGAAGCTTTCTTT
TRBV2	.	TRBJ2-1	.	CASSEEASYNEQFF	TGTGCCAGCAGTGAAGAGGCCTCCTACAATGAGCAGTTCTTC
TRBV6-9	.	TRBJ1-4	few	CASSGLGPLYEKLFF	TGTGCCAGCAGCGGATTGGGCCCGCTTTATGAAAAACTGTTTTTT
TRBV5-4	.	TRBJ1-1	few	CASSLPGVHTEAFF	TGTGCCAGCAGCCTCCCGGGGGTTCATACTGAAGCTTTCTTT
TRBV7-9	.	TRBJ1-1	hyperexpanded	CASSNHDLRGLGTEAFF	TGTGCCAGCAGCAATCACGATTTACGGGGCCTGGGGACTGAAGCTTTCTTT
TRBV6-5	.	TRBJ2-7	.	CASSEPHSYEQYF	TGTGCCAGCAGTGAACCACACAGCTACGAGCAGTACTTC
TRBV6-1	TRBD1	TRBJ1-1	.	CASSEGTGGSFTEAFF	TGTGCCAGCAGTGAGGGGACAGGGGGTTCGTTCACTGAAGCTTTCTTT
TRBV7-2	TRBD1	TRBJ2-3	.	CASSVEGQGYADTQYF	TGTGCCAGCAGCGTAGAGGGACAGGGGTATGCAGATACGCAGTATTTT
TRBV25-1	.	TRBJ1-3	few	CASSEFDRPSGNTIYF	TGTGCCAGCAGTGAATTCGACAGGCCCTCTGGAAACACCATATATTTT
TRBV5-8	.	TRBJ1-1	.	CASSLTWENTEAFF	TGTGCCAGCAGCTTGACATGGGAGAACACTGAAGCTTTCTTT
TRBV10-3	TRBD1	TRBJ1-1	.	CAIRGTGGLTEAFF	TGTGCCATCAGGGGGACAGGGGGCTTGACTGAAGCTTTCTTT
TRBV7-9	.	TRBJ2-5	.	CASSSQFGELGAETQYF	TGTGCCAGCAGCTCCCAATTTGGGGAGCTTGGGGCAGAGACCCAGTACTTC
TRBV15	TRBD1	TRBJ2-7	hyperexpanded	CATSTGQGAFYEQYF	TGTGCCACCAGCACAGGACAGGGTGCCTTCTACGAGCAGTACTTC
TRBV21-1	.	TRBJ1-5	.	CASSKDRGDRGRQPQHF	TGTGCCAGCAGCAAAGATCGGGGGGACAGGGGGAGGCAGCCCCAGCATTTT
TRBV7-9	.	TRBJ1-1	.	CASSRIDGGRTEAFF	TGTGCCAGCAGCCGGATCGACGGGGGCCGGACTGAAGCTTTCTTT
TRBV28	TRBD2	TRBJ2-4	.	CASRLARHVAKNIQYF	TGTGCCAGCAGACTAGCGCGGCATGTAGCCAAAAACATTCAGTACTTC
TRBV6-5	.	TRBJ1-5	few	CASAPSLSNQPQHF	TGTGCCAGCGCGCCGAGCTTGAGCAATCAGCCCCAGCATTTT
TRBV28	TRBD1	TRBJ1-2	.	CASSLEDRGLYGYTF	TGTGCCAGCAGTTTGGAGGACAGGGGGCTCTATGGCTACACCTTC
TRBV28	.	TRBJ2-3	few	CASSYQLGGPRGTDTQYF	TGTGCCAGCAGTTACCAATTAGGAGGGCCGCGGGGCACAGATACGCAGTATTTT
TRBV7-9	.	TRBJ2-7	large	CASRGAGYQSYEQYF	TGTGCCAGCAGGGGGGCGGGGTATCAGTCCTACGAGCAGTACTTC
TRBV4-1	TRBD2	TRBJ2-1	few	CASSQVLGTRYNEQFF	TGCGCCAGCAGCCAAGTCTTGGGGACTAGATACAATGAGCAGTTCTTC
TRBV6-4	TRBD1	TRBJ1-2	.	CASSDFGGDSEFYGYTF	TGTGCCAGCAGTGACTTCGGGGGGGACAGCGAATTCTATGGCTACACCTTC
TRBV27	.	TRBJ2-1	.	CASSPATGYNEQFF	TGTGCCAGCAGCCCTGCGACAGGCTACAATGAGCAGTTCTTC
TRBV4-2	.	TRBJ2-1	.	CASSQDRDPYNEQFF	TGTGCCAGCAGCCAAGATCGGGATCCTTACAATGAGCAGTTCTTC
TRBV6-1	.	TRBJ1-1	.	CASSETLTFQAFF	TGTGCCAGCAGTGAAACCCTCACATTCCAAGCTTTCTTT
TRBV6-5	.	TRBJ2-5	large	CASSYSNQGGETQYF	TGTGCCAGCAGTTACTCGAATCAGGGCGGGGAGACCCAGTACTTC
TRBV6-5	.	TRBJ1-3	.	CASSLRSGNTIYF	TGTGCCAGCAGTTTAAGGTCCGGAAACACCATATATTTT
TRBV28	.	TRBJ1-6	.	CASSSVFPLHF	TGTGCCAGCAGTTCCGTTTTCCCCCTCCACTTT
TRBV27	TRBD1	TRBJ2-7	.	CASSSRTGGIYEQYF	TGTGCCAGCAGTTCCCGGACAGGGGGCATTTACGAGCAGTACTTC
TRBV6-4	TRBD1	TRBJ2-7	.	CASTTGTGGYEQYF	TGTGCCAGCACCACGGGGACAGGGGGATACGAGCAGTACTTC
TRBV30	TRBD1	TRBJ1-4	.	CAWSDRGPVNEKLFF	TGTGCCTGGAGTGACAGGGGGCCGGTGAATGAAAAACTGTTTTTT
TRBV4-3	TRBD1	TRBJ1-1	.	CASSQGGQFNTEAFF	TGCGCCAGCAGCCAAGGGGGACAGTTTAACACTGAAGCTTTCTTT
TRBV6-4	.	TRBJ1-1	few	CASSELNTEAFF	TGTGCCAGCAGTGAGCTGAACACTGAAGCTTTCTTT
TRBV27	TRBD2	TRBJ2-3	.	CASSLPGTRGDTQYF	TGTGCCAGCAGTTTACCCGGGACTAGGGGAGATACGCAGTATTTT
TRBV7-2	.	TRBJ2-7	.	CASSWGAGVSYEQYF	TGTGCCAGCAGCTGGGGGGCAGGGGTCTCCTACGAGCAGTACTTC
TRBV7-4	TRBD1	TRBJ2-5	.	CASSTGTGGLVKETQYF	TGTGCCAGCAGCACCGGGACAGGGGGACTAGTGAAAGAGACCCAGTACTTC
TRBV4-2	TRBD2	TRBJ2-1	.	CASSQDRPSGSRSYNEQFF	TGTGCCAGCAGCCAAGATAGGCCTAGCGGGAGTCGCTCCTACAATGAGCAGTTCTTC
TRBV27	.	TRBJ1-2	few	CASSLSGTYGYTF	TGTGCCAGCAGTTTATCAGGGACCTATGGCTACACCTTC
TRBV10-3	.	TRBJ2-7	.	CAISEDWHGYEQYF	TGTGCCATCAGTGAAGACTGGCACGGGTACGAGCAGTACTTC
TRBV2	TRBD1	TRBJ1-1	.	CASRLGGAANTEAFF	TGTGCCAGCAGGCTAGGGGGCGCGGCGAACACTGAAGCTTTCTTT
TRBV15	.	TRBJ1-2	.	CATSRSPLRNYGYTF	TGTGCCACCAGCAGGTCCCCTCTTCGGAACTATGGCTACACCTTC